This passage covers 26 T cell receptor beta chains from one sample sequenced in a study of T cells in Graves' hyperthyroidism and ophthalmopathy. Amplified TCR beta CDR3 regions derived from RNA transcripts. The HTBI primer set served for first-round RT-PCR of the TCR CDR3. TCRdb itself ran the multiplex PCR reads through MiXCR, one entry per CDR3 protein. The profile shows hundreds of thousands of distinct CDR3 sequences, over 15% of them singletons. The sequencing input was blood. The receptor source for this set is a woman aged 60 to 75 with Graves' ophthalmopathy.

This clonotype was found many times. The gene calls are TRBV12-3 or TRBV12-4 and TRBJ2-7, with 8 bases that match TRBD1. Germline trimming cut 5 bases from V and 0 bases from J; bases unmatched to any gene: 6. The CDR3 runs 15 residues. CDR3 sequence: CASSLRTGYSYEQYF. The CDR3 region has the DNA TGTGCCAGCAGTCTCCGGACAGGGTACTCCTACGAGCAGTACTTC.

CDR3 in amino acids: CASSDGTTRTDTQYF. In nucleotides, the CDR3 is TGTGCCAGTAGTGACGGGACTACCCGCACAGATACGCAGTATTTT. The gene calls are TRBV19 and TRBJ2-3, with TRBD2 matching 7 bases. V shed 5 bases and J 1 base; nucleotides not matched to a gene: 6. CDR3 length equals 15 residues. CDR1 and CDR2 from the germline V gene are LNHDA and SQIVND (reference sequence).

This clonotype was seen at least ten times. The chain carries TRBV20-1 and TRBJ2-2; TRBD2 agrees at 7 bases. Trimming removed 3 bases from V and 2 bases from J; junction bases left unmatched: 3. The length of the CDR3 is 14 residues. Germline V lookup: CDR1 DFQATT, CDR2 SNEGSKA (reference sequence). The CDR3 DNA follows: TGCAGTGCTAGGGGGGACTACAACACCGGGGAGCTGTTTTTT. Its translation: CSARGDYNTGELFF.

This clonotype was seen many times. The V gene is TRBV5-1, the J gene TRBJ1-1; TRBD1 might be the D (6 bases). This CDR3 has 15 residues. Trimming took 4 bases from V and 5 from J, leaving 18 bases between them. Germline-derived CDR1 and CDR2 are SGHRS and YFSETQ. As DNA, the CDR3 is TGCGCCAGCAGCATGCTGGGAGACAGGAATACTGAAGCTTTCTTT. As protein: CASSMLGDRNTEAFF.

V gene TRBV20-1 combines with J gene TRBJ2-1; D gene ambiguous. Trimming cost V 4 bases and J 4 bases, with 14 bases left between them. Germline values: CDR1 DFQATT, CDR2 SNEGSKA (reference sequence). The CDR3 totals 14 residues. This CDR3 is CSANTIGLYNEQFF. The CDR3 DNA sequence: TGCAGTGCTAATACTATCGGGTTATACAATGAGCAGTTCTTC.

The chain uses TRBV4-3 and TRBJ2-1; no clear D gene. The length of the CDR3 is 16 residues. The germline V gene has CDR1 LGHNA and CDR2 YSLEER. V was pared by 2 bases and J by 2 bases, with 13 bases between. The CDR3 region has the DNA TGCGCCAGCAGCCAAAACGCAGGTCCTGCCTACAATGAGCAGTTCTTC. Amino acid sequence: CASSQNAGPAYNEQFF.

A word on this clonotype: Sequence at one end of the junction differs from germline and may be a read error. The chain carries TRBV3-1 and TRBJ2-1, with a weak D call TRBD1 (6 bases). The CDR3 is made up of 17 amino acids. CDR1 LGHDT and CDR2 YNNKEL come from the germline V gene (reference sequence). CDR3 loop: CAGSQVSGVGISNEQLF. CDR3 sequence (DNA): TGTGCCGGCAGCCAAGTGTCAGGGGTCGGAATAAGCAATGAGCAGCTCTTC.

The chain's CDR3 is CASSIWSRNTEAFF. Here the CDR3 DNA reads TGTGCCAGTAGTATTTGGTCTCGGAACACTGAAGCTTTCTTT. V is TRBV19 and J is TRBJ1-1; D remains unclear. V dropped 3 bases and J dropped 1 base, with 9 bases sitting between them. Germline V gives CDR1 LNHDA, CDR2 SQIVND (reference sequence). The CDR3 is 14 residues long.

The chain carries TRBV28 and TRBJ2-3, with unresolved D. CDR3 length: 15 amino acids. Trimming took off 1 base at V and 2 bases at J, with 10 bases between the two ends. Germline values: CDR1 MDHEN, CDR2 SYDVKM. CDR3 in DNA: TGTGCCAGCAGTTTATCTTCCGGAAACACAGATACGCAGTATTTT. Protein: CASSLSSGNTDTQYF.

This clonotype was seen repeatedly, ten times or more. This chain joins TRBV11-1 and TRBJ1-1; D is unclear. This CDR3 is 13 amino acids long. V was trimmed by 5 bases and J by 3 bases, leaving 10 bases between them. CDR1 and CDR2 from the germline V gene are SGHAT and FQDESV (reference sequence). The CDR3 protein is CASSPTMDTEAFF. The CDR3 coding sequence is TGTGCCAGCAGCCCGACTATGGACACTGAAGCTTTCTTT.

In regard to this clonotype: A much larger clonotype is one base distant, so this may be a read error. CDR3 loop: CASSQGRSGTLNQPQHF. CDR3 in DNA: TGTGCCAGCAGCCAAGGGAGGTCAGGGACCCTCAATCAGCCCCAGCATTTT. The V and J genes are TRBV3-1 and TRBJ1-5; the D gene is possibly TRBD1 (5 bases). The CDR3 has 17 residues. V lost 1 base and J 3 bases, leaving 16 bases between the germline ends. Germline CDR1 is LGHDT and CDR2 is YNNKEL (reference sequence).

The CDR3: CASSQTRTSLAKNIQYF. CDR3 nucleotides: TGTGCCAGCAGCCAGACGCGAACTTCCCTAGCCAAAAACATTCAGTACTTC. This chain connects TRBV5-8 to TRBJ2-4; D unclear. Germline-derived CDR1 and CDR2 are SGHTS and YDEGEE. This CDR3 spans 17 amino acids. Trimming left V 4 bases short and J 0 bases short, with 17 bases between.

This clonotype showed up many times. This chain links TRBV28 with TRBJ1-1; D possibly corresponds to TRBD1 (6 bases). Germline values: CDR1 MDHEN, CDR2 SYDVKM. With 6 bases removed from V and 5 bases from J, the gap between germline ends came to 16 bases. This CDR3 contains 14 residues. CDR3 sequence reads: CASRPNREWTEAFF. The CDR3 DNA is TGTGCCAGCAGACCAAACAGGGAATGGACTGAAGCTTTCTTT.

The rearrangement links TRBV29-1 to TRBJ1-2; unclear D gene. The V and J ends lost 0 bases and 5 bases respectively, with 13 bases between them. Per germline, CDR1 SQVTM and CDR2 ANQGSEA. The CDR3 extends over 14 amino acids. This CDR3 reads CSVEDHPLGYGYTF. CDR3 coding DNA: TGCAGCGTTGAAGATCACCCCCTCGGGTATGGCTACACCTTC.

The gene calls are TRBV6-2 or TRBV6-3 and TRBJ2-2; perhaps TRBD1 as D (6 bases). Trimming cost V 7 bases and J 4 bases, with 19 bases left between them. This CDR3 region has 16 residues. Looked up from germline, CDR1 is MNHEY and CDR2 is SVGEGT. The CDR3 sequence is CASTTHSRGGTGELFF. Here the CDR3 DNA reads TGTGCCAGCACGACCCACTCCAGGGGCGGCACCGGGGAGCTGTTTTTT.

This clonotype was seen just once. The CDR3 spells CASRTLAGGPYEQYF. CDR3 nucleotide sequence: TGTGCCAGCAGGACACTAGCGGGAGGTCCCTACGAGCAGTACTTC. The chain couples TRBV12-3 or TRBV12-4 to TRBJ2-7; 12 nucleotides agree with TRBD2. The CDR3 is 15 amino acids. V was clipped by 6 bases and J by 2 bases; unmatched bases: 5.

This clonotype was observed a few times. This sequence joins TRBV20-1 and TRBJ1-4, with D maybe TRBD1 (5 bases). Per germline, CDR1 DFQATT and CDR2 SNEGSKA (reference sequence). CDR3 length equals 11 residues. V lost 5 bases and J 8 bases, leaving 9 bases between the germline ends. CDR3 sequence: CSALGVEKLFF. CDR3 DNA sequence: TGCAGTGCTCTAGGGGTCGAAAAACTGTTTTTT.

The gene calls are TRBV27 and TRBJ1-5; D remains unclear. V was pared by 5 bases and J by 0 bases, with 8 bases between. The CDR3 contains 14 residues. The germline V gene has CDR1 MNHEY and CDR2 SMNVEV (reference sequence). Here the CDR3 reads CASSATDSNQPQHF. Written as DNA, the CDR3 is TGTGCCAGCAGTGCCACTGATAGCAATCAGCCCCAGCATTTT.

This clonotype appeared once. The CDR3 is CSARGVRTSGREEQFF. The CDR3 coding sequence is TGCAGTGCTAGAGGCGTCCGGACTAGCGGGAGAGAAGAGCAGTTCTTC. The J gene is TRBJ2-1, the V gene TRBV20-1; 13 nucleotides align to TRBD2. Losses at the gene ends were 1 base for V and 10 bases for J; bases not matched to a gene: 10. This CDR3 spans 16 amino acids. Germline loops: CDR1 DFQATT, CDR2 SNEGSKA (reference sequence).

This clonotype appeared many times. The rearrangement uses TRBV20-1 and TRBJ2-5; 9 bases map to TRBD2. V trimming: 0 bases; J trimming: 1 base; junction bases outside the gene matches: 6. The CDR3 covers 16 residues. The V gene's germline CDR1 is DFQATT and CDR2 SNEGSKA (reference sequence). CDR3 residues: CSARDRVSGSQETQYF. The CDR3 region has the DNA TGCAGTGCTAGAGATCGGGTTAGCGGGAGCCAAGAGACCCAGTACTTC.

There are many counts of this clonotype. The chain employs TRBV20-1 and TRBJ1-1, with 8 bases lining up with TRBD1. Germline V gene data show CDR1 as DFQATT and CDR2 as SNEGSKA (reference sequence). J lost 5 bases, V lost 0 bases, and 5 bases had no gene match. The CDR3 extends over 14 amino acids. CDR3 bases: TGCAGTGCTAGAGAGCAGGGGGCGAGGACTGAAGCTTTCTTT. It encodes CSAREQGARTEAFF.

This clonotype was recorded many times. The V and J genes are TRBV5-1 and TRBJ2-5, with TRBD1 matching 8 bases. J gave up 5 bases and V 0 bases, and 6 bases lay outside the gene matches. Germline V gene sequence: CDR1 SGHRS, CDR2 YFSETQ. The CDR3 covers 15 residues. The CDR3 here is CASSLEGQGYETQYF. Here the CDR3 DNA reads TGCGCCAGCAGCTTGGAAGGACAGGGTTACGAGACCCAGTACTTC.

This clonotype was observed a handful of times. The chain couples TRBV27 to TRBJ2-7; D possibly corresponds to TRBD1 (6 bases). The germline V and J ends were trimmed by 0 bases and 2 bases, with 14 bases remaining between them. Germline lookup yields CDR1 MNHEY and CDR2 SMNVEV (reference sequence). The CDR3 is 16 residues long. Here the CDR3 DNA reads TGTGCCAGCAGTTTATCCCCCGGTACAGGGACCTACGAGCAGTACTTC. Its translation: CASSLSPGTGTYEQYF.

This clonotype was counted at least ten times. This chain uses TRBV29-1 with TRBJ2-7, with D tentatively TRBD2 (6 bases). V shed 4 bases and J shed 1 base, with 8 bases lying between them. The germline gives CDR1 SQVTM, CDR2 ANQGSEA. This CDR3 region has 12 residues. The CDR3 here is CSVVAESYEQYF. In DNA, the CDR3 is TGCAGCGTTGTAGCGGAGTCCTACGAGCAGTACTTC.

This clonotype appeared many times. This chain connects TRBV28 to TRBJ1-1; D is unresolved. In germline, CDR1 is MDHEN, CDR2 SYDVKM. This CDR3 spans 11 amino acids. V was shortened by 8 bases and J by 4 bases, with 8 bases between the two germline ends. The DNA for the CDR3 is TGTGCCAGCCGACTGCTCACTGAAGCTTTCTTT. Residues: CASRLLTEAFF.

The table lists this clonotype with many counts. The chain carries TRBV3-1 and TRBJ2-1; 10 bases are shared with TRBD2. Germline V CDR1 and CDR2: LGHDT, YNNKEL (reference sequence). The V segment lost 4 bases and the J segment 3 bases; nucleotides outside the gene matches: 6. The CDR3 loop spans 16 amino acids. CDR3 region: CASSPWTSGVYNEQFF. CDR3 bases: TGTGCCAGCAGCCCATGGACTAGCGGAGTCTACAATGAGCAGTTCTTC.